The entry below describes one T cell receptor beta chain. Its antigen is not identified. These data originate in a study of cytomegalovirus exposure and HLA in healthy donors. About the study: Drawn from HLA-typed donors, 65 million to 100 million unique TCRs were held in an early data release. Study results and caveats: In a later analysis, CMV-associated beta chains were mostly HLA-associated, it appeared. The productive fraction for most TCR beta V segments was about 90% or about 30% in an earlier analysis. Approximately 160 TCR beta chains were listed as cytomegalovirus-associated.

Amplification used 60 Vbeta primers and 13 Jbeta primers. Sequencing used immunoSEQ multiplex PCR; TCRdb keeps in-frame clones, though not all of them. The table includes around 180,000 clones, more than 65% detected once. The CDR3 length is 15 residues. Germline V gene lookup returns CDR1 SGHNT and CDR2 YYREEE (reference sequence). V gave up 2 bases and J gave up 0 bases; unmatched junction bases: 2. The sequence derives from a girl aged 2 to 10 in good health and CMV-seropositive. What was sequenced was PBMCs. The V gene is TRBV5-4, the J gene TRBJ1-3, with TRBD1 matching over 7 bases. CDR3 DNA: TGTGCCAGCAGCTTAGGGACAGCCTCTGGAAACACCATATATTTT. Its protein product is CASSLGTASGNTIYF.